The 12 T cell receptor beta chains below were found in one sample sequenced in a study of tumor and adjacent non-tumor tissue in lung cancer. Three rounds of nested PCR, following a modified ARM-PCR protocol, produced the TCRbeta library. MiXCR, applied by TCRdb to the multiplex PCR reads, yields one record per CDR3 protein. The sample shows 130,000 or so distinct CDR3 sequences, about 66% of them seen only once. This sample's RNA came from whole unsorted tissue. Sequencing was done on a sample of lung tumor tissue. The receptor set was obtained from a man aged 30 to 45 with non-small cell lung cancer.

Turning to this clonotype: It is likely a read error, because the conserved phenylalanine at the end of the CDR3 is missing. This chain uses TRBV20-1 with TRBJ2-1; 9 bases line up with TRBD2. Trimming at V came to 6 bases and at J to 8 bases, leaving 14 bases not matched to a gene. The CDR3 sequence is 15 residues long. The germline V gene has CDR1 DFQATT and CDR2 SNEGSKA (reference sequence). In nucleotides, the CDR3 is TGCAGTGCCCTGACCAGGACTAGCGTTCTCTATGAGCAGTTCTTA. This translates into CSALTRTSVLYEQFL.

This clonotype was seen just once. The junction and the germline gene differ at one end; a read error may be behind it. The V call is TRBV5-5, the J call TRBJ2-1, with 7 bases that match TRBD2. Germline V gene sequence: CDR1 SGHKS, CDR2 YYEKEE (reference sequence). CDR3 length: 15 residues. The CDR3 DNA sequence: TGTGCCATCAGCAGACTAGCACGGGGGTCCAATGAGCATTTCTTC. This encodes CAISRLARGSNEHFF.

This clonotype was counted many times. The rearrangement uses TRBV12-3 or TRBV12-4 and TRBJ1-1; D may be TRBD1 (5 bases). V lost 3 bases and J 6 bases, leaving 14 bases between the germline ends. The CDR3 extends over 14 amino acids. The CDR3 nucleotides read TGTGCCAGCAGTTTCGGGGGGGTTATGGCTGAAGCTTTCTTT. This codes for CASSFGGVMAEAFF.

Of note for this clonotype: Being one base from a much bigger clone, this may be a read error. Here the CDR3 omits its conserved ending phenylalanine or tryptophan, so a read error is the likely source. The V and J genes are TRBV5-6 and TRBJ1-6, with TRBD1 as a possible D gene (5 bases). The CDR3 is 13 residues long. The V end lost 3 bases, the J end lost 7 bases, and 8 bases lay between the germline ends. The V gene's germline CDR1 is SGHDT and CDR2 YYEEEE. CDR3 in amino acids: CASSWDGNSPLHY. CDR3 nucleotides: TGTGCCAGCAGCTGGGACGGGAATTCACCCCTCCACTAT.

As for this clonotype: This clone may be a read error of a much larger clone one base away. The V gene is TRBV6-2 or TRBV6-3, the J gene TRBJ2-1; 10 bases match TRBD2. Germline-derived CDR1 and CDR2 are MNHEY and SVGEGT. The CDR3 loop spans 18 amino acids. CDR3 residues: CTSSWEASGGLSYNEQFF. The CDR3 bases are TGTACCAGCAGCTGGGAAGCTAGCGGGGGACTTTCCTACAATGAGCAGTTCTTC.

In this sample, this clonotype turned up a few times. The chain uses TRBV4-1 and TRBJ1-2; weak D call: TRBD1 (5 bases). The germline gives CDR1 MGHRA, CDR2 YSYEKL. The CDR3 loop spans 15 amino acids. V was pared by 0 bases and J by 8 bases, with 16 bases between. DNA of the CDR3: TGCGCCAGCAGCCAAGATCTGAGGGCAGGGTGGGGCTACACCTTC. Its protein is CASSQDLRAGWGYTF.

A word on this clonotype: This clone may be a read error of a much larger clone one base away. V and J are TRBV20-1 and TRBJ2-3; D perhaps matches TRBD1 (5 bases). The CDR3 covers 14 residues. V dropped 2 bases and J dropped 0 bases, with 9 bases sitting between them. Germline values: CDR1 DFQATT, CDR2 SNEGSKA (reference sequence). The CDR3 spells CSARHAGSTDTQYF. The DNA for the CDR3 is TGCAGTGCTAGACATGCAGGGAGCACAGATACGCAGTATTTT.

The table lists this clonotype with many counts. V usage is TRBV11-2 and J usage is TRBJ2-7; no firm D call. V was cut by 1 base and J by 1 base, with 5 bases left in between. This CDR3 is built from 13 residues. CDR1 and CDR2 (germline): SGHAT, FQNNGV. The CDR3 coding sequence is TGTGCCAGCAGCTTAGTTTCGTCCTACGAGCAGTACTTC. Translating it yields CASSLVSSYEQYF.

About this clonotype itself: A clone one base away is much larger, so this may be a read error. The rearrangement uses TRBV4-1 and TRBJ2-3, with 7 bases that match TRBD1. V lost 1 base and J lost 4; bases outside the gene matches: 5. Germline V CDR1 and CDR2: MGHRA, YSYEKL. The CDR3 runs 15 residues. CDR3 residues: CASSQGGTVPDTQYF. CDR3 nucleotide sequence: TGCGCCAGCAGCCAAGGAGGGACAGTCCCAGATACGCAGTATTTT.

This clonotype has only a few counts. The genes are TRBV20-1 and TRBJ2-5; D possibly corresponds to TRBD2 (5 bases). V lost 5 bases, J lost 9 bases, and 19 bases lay in between. CDR3 length: 13 residues. Germline CDR1 DFQATT, CDR2 SNEGSKA (reference sequence). Here the CDR3 DNA reads TGCAGTGCTGAGGACTCGTCCACCCGGTCCCAGTACTTC. Its protein product is CSAEDSSTRSQYF.

As concerns this clonotype: A much bigger clone sits one base away, suggesting this may be a read error. This chain uses TRBV29-1 with TRBJ2-3; D unresolved. The CDR3 covers 12 residues. CDR1 is SQVTM, CDR2 ANQGSEA, per germline. In DNA, the CDR3 is TGCAGCGTGCTCCCTAACACAGATTCGCAGTATTTT. Amino acid sequence: CSVLPNTDSQYF.

About this clonotype: A much bigger clone sits one base away, suggesting this may be a read error. The rearrangement uses TRBV24-1 and TRBJ2-2; no definite D call. The CDR3 consists of 14 residues. Looked up from germline, CDR1 is KGHDR and CDR2 is SFDVKD. The CDR3 protein is CAISEDANTGELFF. CDR3 DNA: TGTGCCATCAGTGAGGACGCGAACACCGGGGAGCTGTTTTTT.